This T cell receptor beta chain was sequenced for a study of graft-versus-host responses after intestinal transplantation. About the study: Every one of the recipients received anti-thymocyte globulin induction and afterwards took tacrolimus and steroids for roughly 3 years. The study's findings and limits: Peak GvH clone levels in circulation were associated with early post-transplant HvG declines.

Assay: immunoSEQ multiplex PCR; the TCRdb copy retains only in-frame clones and omits some. The table shows fewer than 150,000 clones, with 90% to 95% occurring only once. Germline V gives CDR1 SGHRS, CDR2 YFSETQ. The V and J ends lost 7 bases and 4 bases, in that order; junction bases with no gene match: 9. The CDR3 covers 14 residues. With regard to this clone: What it binds is not known.

V is TRBV5-1 and J is TRBJ2-7, with TRBD1 matching 9 bases. This clonotype originated in a human donor who received an intestinal transplant. Sequenced material: unstimulated CD4+ T cells sorted from spleen or lymph node cells, taken before intestinal transplant. The chain's CDR3 is CASGPGQGPYEQYF. For the CDR3, the DNA is TGCGCCAGCGGCCCGGGACAGGGACCTTACGAGCAGTACTTC.